Below, 6 T cell receptor beta chains from the same sample are listed, as sequenced in a study of blood T cells in healthy people across ages. It was with a sample-barcoded 5' primer and a J-beta primer mix that a second PCR of about 7 to 12 cycles was run. TCRdb redid the calling of the 5' RACE reads with MiXCR, one entry per CDR3 protein. This table holds some 1,500,000 distinct CDR3 sequences, approximately 43% found once. What was sequenced was blood. The receptor source for this set is a woman aged 18-29 years in good health.

In its sample, this clonotype was seen many times. The rearrangement links TRBV20-1 to TRBJ2-7; tentatively, D is TRBD1 (6 bases). Germline-derived CDR1 and CDR2 are DFQATT and SNEGSKA (reference sequence). The length of the CDR3 is 13 residues. CDR3 bases: TGCAGCCCGGTAAAAGTGGGGGACAATGAGCAGTACTTC. This translates into CSPVKVGDNEQYF.

With respect to this clonotype: A much larger clone differs from this one at a single base, so this may be a read error. The chain uses TRBV29-1 and TRBJ2-1; perhaps TRBD2 as D (7 bases). This CDR3 has 11 amino acids. Between the trimmed V and J ends, which lost 7 bases and 9 bases, there was a span of 13 bases. Germline CDR1 SQVTM, CDR2 ANQGSEA. The CDR3 loop is CSGGGAGEQFF. Here the CDR3 DNA reads TGCAGCGGTGGGGGGGCTGGTGAGCAGTTCTTC.

The table lists this clonotype with a few counts. This chain joins TRBV4-1 and TRBJ2-7; TRBD1 matches 8 bases. J gave up 2 bases and V 3 bases, and 6 bases lay outside the gene matches. The CDR3 sequence is 15 residues long. Germline CDR1 MGHRA, CDR2 YSYEKL. CDR3 sequence (DNA): TGCGCCAGCAGCCAGAGGGACAGGAGTCCCTACGAGCAGTACTTC. This translates into CASSQRDRSPYEQYF.

The sample holds a few counts of this clonotype. This chain uses TRBV4-2 with TRBJ2-3, with TRBD2 identical over 7 bases. Trimming cost V 4 bases and J 3 bases; bases outside gene matches: 10. Germline V gene sequence: CDR1 LGHNA, CDR2 YNFKEQ. The CDR3 contains 16 residues. CDR3 coding DNA: TGTGCCAGCAGCCTCCGTGGAGCGGGAACAACAGATACGCAGTATTTT. It specifies CASSLRGAGTTDTQYF.

The sample holds a few counts of this clonotype. The chain carries TRBV12-3 or TRBV12-4 and TRBJ1-2; no definite D call. The V end lost 0 bases, the J end lost 8 bases, and 7 bases lay between the germline ends. The CDR3 extends over 12 amino acids. The CDR3 nucleotides read TGTGCCAGCAGTTTAGCGCTGGAGGGCTACACCTTC. Translating gives CASSLALEGYTF.

The V call is TRBV18, the J call TRBJ2-5; 10 bases agree with TRBD2. The J call may be wrong; the DNA end is better matched by TRBJ2-7. The CDR3 is made up of 14 amino acids. The V gene's germline CDR1 is KGHSH and CDR2 LQKENI. The CDR3 protein is CASSQTSGDYEQYF. As DNA, the CDR3 is TGTGCCAGCTCCCAAACTAGCGGGGACTACGAGCAGTACTTC.